Detailed here is one TCR beta chain. Antigen unknown. This record belongs to a study of cytomegalovirus exposure and HLA in healthy donors. Findings of the study overall: While the bulk of TCR sequences proved rare, some public TCRs turned up in many donors. In a later analysis, most CMV-associated TCR beta chains appeared HLA-restricted.

PCR amplification relied on 60 Vbeta primers (plus 13 Jbeta primers). Repertoires were generated with immunoSEQ multiplex PCR, while TCRdb's copy carries only in-frame clones and drops some. Of some 250,000 clones in the sample, around 80% were seen once. The V segment lost 0 bases and the J segment 4 bases; nucleotides outside the gene matches: 12. The CDR3 is made up of 18 amino acids. Germline V CDR1 and CDR2: SGHNT, YYREEE (reference sequence). The receptor's source is a woman aged 40 to 55 in good health and CMV-seropositive. The sample consisted of PBMCs. The V and J genes are TRBV5-4 and TRBJ1-1, with 10 nucleotides matching TRBD1. For the CDR3, the DNA is TGTGCCAGCAGCTTGGGGGTCGGGACAGGGGTACTATTCACTGAAGCTTTCTTT. Translation: CASSLGVGTGVLFTEAFF.